This TCR beta chain was found in a study of a mutant IDH1 vaccine in newly diagnosed glioma. Looking at the study overall: During weeks 1, 3, 5, 7, 11, 15, 19 and 23, patients received eight vaccinations. The study started vaccination 4-6 weeks after radiotherapy alone, or with temozolomide cycles.

This clone was found once. Its antigen is unidentified. Time point meaning: week 11, during vaccination. Doses consisted of 300 ug of mutant IDH1 20-mer peptide each, paired with topical imiquimod. The CDR3 loop spans 16 amino acids. V lost 6 bases, J lost 4 bases, and 21 bases lay in between. From germline, CDR1 is KGHSH and CDR2 LQKENI. TCRdb's table, derived via immunoSEQ multiplex PCR, lists solely in-frame clones and lacks some. Of some 130,000 clones listed, roughly 78% are singletons. This TCR was sampled from a man aged 35 to 55 with glioma. The gene calls are TRBV18 and TRBJ1-2, with D maybe TRBD1 (5 bases). The source material was PBMCs, sampled from a glioma patient whose treatment included an IDH1 peptide vaccine. As DNA, the CDR3 is TGTGCCAGCTCCCTTAGTAACCGGGACTATGGCTATGGCTACACCTTC. Translation: CASSLSNRDYGYGYTF.